These 28 T cell receptor beta chains were sequenced from one sample in a study of blood T cell repertoires in COVID-19. Sequenced by immunoSEQ multiplex PCR; TCRdb stores in-frame clones only, minus some. The sample yields some 70,000 clones, roughly 80% seen once. The sequenced sample was peripheral blood. The receptors come from a woman between 50 and 59 years old with acute or convalescent COVID-19.

The chain carries TRBV10-2 and TRBJ1-6; perhaps TRBD1 as D (5 bases). Germline V lookup: CDR1 WSHSY, CDR2 SAAADI. The V and J ends lost 8 bases and 8 bases respectively, with 16 bases between them. The CDR3 runs to 14 residues. The CDR3 loop reads CASRWGVSDSPLHF. The DNA of the CDR3 is TGCGCCAGCCGATGGGGGGTATCGGATTCACCCCTCCACTTT.

The rearrangement joins TRBV12-3 or TRBV12-4 to TRBJ2-5; 9 positions match TRBD2. The ends lost 1 base at V and 7 bases at J; junction bases unmatched: 1. The CDR3 contains 13 residues. In nucleotides, the CDR3 is TGTGCCAGCAGTTTAGGCGGGGGGGTGACCCAGTACTTC. This translates into CASSLGGGVTQYF.

The chain uses TRBV9 and TRBJ2-5; D is undetermined. Germline V lookup: CDR1 SGDLS, CDR2 YYNGEE. This CDR3 contains 14 residues. Trimming left V 1 base short and J 4 bases short, with 11 bases between. The CDR3: CASSVRGQRETQYF. DNA for the CDR3: TGTGCCAGCAGCGTAAGAGGCCAGAGAGAGACCCAGTACTTC. Variable domain in full (rest from reference TRBV9 and TRBJ2-5): DSGVTQTPKHLITATGQRVTLRCSPRSGDLSVYWYQQSLDQGLQFLIQYYNGEERAKGNILERFSAQQFPDLHSELNLSSLELGDSALYFCASSVRGQRETQYFGPGTRLLVL.

The V call is TRBV5-4, the J call TRBJ2-1, with a possible D match to TRBD2 (7 bases). Germline assignment: CDR1 SGHNT and CDR2 YYREEE (reference sequence). V dropped 1 base and J dropped 4 bases, with 12 bases sitting between them. CDR3 size: 15 residues. In DNA form, the CDR3 reads TGTGCCAGCAGCTTGATCGGGGGGCTTTACAATGAGCAGTTCTTC. Its protein product is CASSLIGGLYNEQFF.

The chain has TRBV1 and TRBJ2-3; TRBD1, the D gene given by the table, was not confirmed from the DNA. TRBV1 is a pseudogene locus. CDR3 length: 16 residues. DNA of the CDR3: TGCACCAGCAGCCGGCCTCCCCCATCAGTCACAGATACGCAGTATTTT. Translation: CTSSRPPPSVTDTQYF.

Written as DNA, the CDR3 is TGCGCCAGCAGGGCTCTAGCGGGGGGGCCAGAGACCCAGTACTTC. As protein: CASRALAGGPETQYF. The chain has TRBV5-1 and TRBJ2-5, with 12 nucleotides matching TRBD2. The germline gives CDR1 SGHRS, CDR2 YFSETQ. With 5 bases clipped from V and 4 bases from J, the junction kept 6 bases outside the gene matches. The CDR3 loop spans 15 amino acids.

The gene calls are TRBV18 and TRBJ1-2; TRBD1 matches 10 bases. The CDR3 has 16 amino acids. J was trimmed by 4 bases and V by 2 bases; bases with no gene match: 7. Germline lookup yields CDR1 KGHSH and CDR2 LQKENI. The CDR3 DNA is TGTGCCAGCTCACCAGTTACTGGGACAGGGGTCTATGGCTACACCTTC. Translation: CASSPVTGTGVYGYTF.

The CDR3 is CASSDRGGSYNEQFF. CDR3 in DNA: TGTGCCAGCTCAGATCGGGGGGGCAGCTACAATGAGCAGTTCTTC. The chain recombines TRBV18 with TRBJ2-1; 8 nucleotides agree with TRBD2. The CDR3 extends over 15 amino acids. CDR1 is KGHSH and CDR2 is LQKENI in the germline V gene. V shed 5 bases, J shed 3 bases, and the junction held 6 bases outside the gene matches.

The J gene is TRBJ1-5, the V gene TRBV10-3; D gene ambiguous. Trimming shortened V by 0 bases and J by 6 bases, and 12 bases separated the two germline ends. From germline, CDR1 is ENHRY and CDR2 SYGVKD. The CDR3 length is 15 residues. The CDR3 is CAISESGGMGQPQHF. Written as DNA, the CDR3 is TGTGCCATCAGTGAGTCTGGAGGGATGGGTCAGCCCCAGCATTTT.

The chain joins TRBV3-1 (or the pseudogene TRBV3-2) to TRBJ1-2; 7 bases map to TRBD1. Trimming took 1 base from V and 8 from J; bases not matched to a gene: 4. CDR3 length: 13 amino acids. Germline CDR1 reads LGHDT; CDR2 reads YNNKEL (reference sequence). CDR3 nucleotide sequence: TGTGCCAGCAGCCAAGTTGAGACAGGGGGCTACACCTTC. It encodes CASSQVETGGYTF.

J is TRBJ2-1 and V is TRBV19; TRBD2 might be the D (5 bases). This CDR3 region has 13 residues. V gave up 6 bases and J gave up 4 bases, with 10 bases separating them. Germline lookup yields CDR1 LNHDA and CDR2 SQIVND (reference sequence). The CDR3 nucleotides read TGTGCCAGTAGAAAGGACTCATACAATGAGCAGTTCTTC. Its translation is CASRKDSYNEQFF.

This clone occurred a few times. V usage is TRBV7-2 and J usage is TRBJ2-1, with D unclear. V was pared by 2 bases and J by 7 bases, with 12 bases between. Germline lookup yields CDR1 SGHTA and CDR2 FQGNSA. The CDR3 length is 14 residues. The CDR3: CASSLMQRENEQFF. The CDR3 coding sequence is TGTGCCAGCAGCTTAATGCAGCGAGAAAATGAGCAGTTCTTC.

The chain uses TRBV7-8 and TRBJ1-2; perhaps TRBD1 as D (6 bases). Per germline, CDR1 SGHVS and CDR2 FQNEAQ. Trimming pared 2 bases from V and 0 bases from J, leaving 22 bases between. The CDR3 consists of 19 residues. The CDR3 DNA reads as TGTGCCAGCAGCTTATTATACGGAGGCTTACAGGGAACTAACTATGGCTACACCTTC. It specifies CASSLLYGGLQGTNYGYTF.

The gene calls are TRBV9 and TRBJ2-1, with 8 nucleotides matching TRBD1. The V gene's germline CDR1 is SGDLS and CDR2 YYNGEE. This CDR3 spans 15 amino acids. Trimming at V came to 2 bases and at J to 4 bases, leaving 5 bases not matched to a gene. The CDR3 coding sequence is TGTGCCAGCAGCGTGACAGGGGCGATATACAATGAGCAGTTCTTC. This codes for CASSVTGAIYNEQFF. Together with reference TRBV9 and TRBJ2-1, the CDR3 gives the full variable domain: DSGVTQTPKHLITATGQRVTLRCSPRSGDLSVYWYQQSLDQGLQFLIQYYNGEERAKGNILERFSAQQFPDLHSELNLSSLELGDSALYFCASSVTGAIYNEQFFGPGTRLTVL.

CDR3 coding DNA: TGTGCCTGGCTTAGATGGGCGGGAGGTACAGATACGCAGTATTTT. Encoded protein: CAWLRWAGGTDTQYF. This rearrangement joins TRBV30 to TRBJ2-3; 8 bases are a match to TRBD2. Germline V lookup: CDR1 GTSNPN, CDR2 SVGIG (reference sequence). This CDR3 is built from 15 residues. After removal of 5 bases from V and 3 bases from J, the junction contained 10 bases not matched to a gene.

This clone came up a few times. The CDR3 loop reads CASSFQGTYEQYF. CDR3 DNA sequence: TGTGCCAGCAGCTTTCAGGGTACCTACGAGCAGTACTTC. J is TRBJ2-7 and V is TRBV13, with D maybe TRBD1 (5 bases). The V and J ends lost 3 bases and 2 bases respectively, with 8 bases between them. The CDR3 totals 13 residues. The germline CDR1 and CDR2 sequences are PRHDT and FYEKMQ (reference sequence).

This clone showed up just once. The gene calls are TRBV29-1 and TRBJ2-6, with a tentative D call TRBD1 (6 bases). The CDR3 extends over 14 amino acids. Per the germline V gene, CDR1 is SQVTM and CDR2 is ANQGSEA. With 4 bases removed from V and 4 bases from J, the gap between germline ends came to 11 bases. The chain's CDR3 is CSVAQGTGANVLTF. In DNA, the CDR3 is TGCAGCGTTGCCCAGGGGACCGGGGCCAACGTCCTGACTTTC.

The V gene is TRBV19, the J gene TRBJ1-2; no reliable D call. CDR1 and CDR2 (germline): LNHDA, SQIVND (reference sequence). The CDR3 runs 13 residues. V was pared by 7 bases and J by 6 bases, with 15 bases between. Here the CDR3 DNA reads TGTGCCAGTACCATGAAGGGAGAAGATGGCTACACCTTC. As protein: CASTMKGEDGYTF.

The chain uses TRBV18 and TRBJ2-7; 9 bases map to TRBD2. Looked up from germline, CDR1 is KGHSH and CDR2 is LQKENI. This CDR3 comprises 14 residues. V was pared by 1 base and J by 5 bases, with 3 bases of the junction left unmatched. CDR3 sequence reads: CASSPQGLAHEQYF. The CDR3 DNA sequence: TGTGCCAGCTCACCACAGGGACTAGCTCACGAGCAGTACTTC.

The chain couples TRBV4-2 to TRBJ1-2, with D possibly being TRBD1 (6 bases). Germline CDR1 LGHNA, CDR2 YNFKEQ. The CDR3 has 15 amino acids. Trimming stripped 1 base from V and 0 bases from J, with 9 bases between. DNA of the CDR3: TGTGCCAGCAGCCAAGCCCAGGGGACTAACTATGGCTACACCTTC. Encoded protein: CASSQAQGTNYGYTF.

The CDR3 sequence: CASSPSGGANTGELFF. The CDR3 DNA reads TGTGCCAGCAGCCCAAGCGGGGGAGCGAACACCGGGGAGCTGTTTTTT. The chain joins TRBV2 to TRBJ2-2, with TRBD2 matching over 8 bases. The germline V gene encodes CDR1 SNHLY and CDR2 FYNNEI. J gave up 0 bases and V 6 bases, and 6 bases lay outside the gene matches. The CDR3 runs to 16 residues.

The chain recombines TRBV5-1 with TRBJ2-1; D is ambiguous. V lost 5 bases to trimming and J lost 3 bases, with 3 bases between them. The CDR3 length is 11 residues. CDR1 is SGHRS, CDR2 YFSETQ, per germline. CDR3 amino acids: CASSRYNEQFF. As DNA, the CDR3 is TGCGCCAGCAGTCGCTACAATGAGCAGTTCTTC.

The rearrangement links TRBV9 to TRBJ1-1; D is perhaps TRBD1 (6 bases). The V end lost 0 bases, the J end lost 5 bases, and 8 bases lay between the germline ends. The CDR3 sequence is 13 residues long. Germline values: CDR1 SGDLS, CDR2 YYNGEE. The CDR3 region is CASSVVTGTEAFF. The CDR3 DNA sequence: TGTGCCAGCAGCGTAGTTACAGGGACTGAAGCTTTCTTT.

The chain recombines TRBV6-5 with TRBJ2-5; D may be TRBD1 (6 bases). The CDR3 has 15 amino acids. Germline V lookup: CDR1 MNHEY, CDR2 SVGAGI. CDR3 sequence reads: CAGSSGGQPQETQYF. In DNA form, the CDR3 reads TGTGCTGGCTCGTCTGGCGGACAGCCCCAAGAGACCCAGTACTTC.

This rearrangement joins TRBV5-4 to TRBJ2-2, with TRBD1 matching 9 bases. Germline CDR1 SGHNT, CDR2 YYREEE (reference sequence). V was pared by 4 bases and J by 7 bases, with 8 bases of the junction left unmatched. The CDR3 loop spans 15 amino acids. CDR3 sequence (DNA): TGTGCCAGCAGCCTCCGGACAGGGGTATTCGGGGAGCTGTTTTTT. Translating gives CASSLRTGVFGELFF.

The table lists this clone with a count of one. The chain couples TRBV7-9 to TRBJ1-2; TRBD1 aligns across 7 bases. V was pared by 1 base and J by 5 bases, with 10 bases of the junction left unmatched. The germline V gene encodes CDR1 SEHNR and CDR2 FQNEAQ (reference sequence). The CDR3 sequence is 16 residues long. The CDR3, as DNA: TGTGCCAGCAGCTTAGAGGGGGCCGGGACTCATTATGGCTACACCTTC. This encodes CASSLEGAGTHYGYTF.

J is TRBJ2-1 and V is TRBV27; D unclear. The CDR3 loop spans 14 amino acids. The V end lost 2 bases, the J end lost 3 bases, and 8 bases lay between the germline ends. In germline, CDR1 is MNHEY, CDR2 SMNVEV (reference sequence). In DNA form, the CDR3 reads TGTGCCAGCAGTTTAAGAGGTAACTACAATGAGCAGTTCTTC. Translating it yields CASSLRGNYNEQFF.

The rearrangement links TRBV4-3 to TRBJ2-3, with 8 bases aligning to TRBD2. CDR1 is LGHNA and CDR2 is YSLEER in the germline V gene. Trimming took 2 bases from V and 4 from J; bases not matched to a gene: 8. The CDR3 totals 16 residues. CDR3 sequence reads: CASSQNTAGVADTQYF. The CDR3, as DNA: TGCGCCAGCAGCCAAAACACAGCGGGAGTAGCAGATACGCAGTATTTT.